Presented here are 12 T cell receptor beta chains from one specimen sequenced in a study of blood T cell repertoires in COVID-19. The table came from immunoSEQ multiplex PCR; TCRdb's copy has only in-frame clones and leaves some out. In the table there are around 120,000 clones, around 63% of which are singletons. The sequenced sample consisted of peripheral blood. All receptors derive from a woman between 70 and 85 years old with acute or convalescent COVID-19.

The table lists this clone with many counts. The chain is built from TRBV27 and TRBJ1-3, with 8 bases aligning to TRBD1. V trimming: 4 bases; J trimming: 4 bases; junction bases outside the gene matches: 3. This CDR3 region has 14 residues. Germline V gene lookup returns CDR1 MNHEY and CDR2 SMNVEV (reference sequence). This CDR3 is CASSSGQGGNTIYF. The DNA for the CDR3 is TGTGCCAGCAGTTCCGGACAGGGAGGAAACACCATATATTTT.

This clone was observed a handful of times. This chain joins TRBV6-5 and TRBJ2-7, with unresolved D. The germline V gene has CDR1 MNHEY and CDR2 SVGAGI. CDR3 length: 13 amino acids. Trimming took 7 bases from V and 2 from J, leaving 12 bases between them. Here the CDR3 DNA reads TGTGCCAGCAATCTAGAACGACCCTACGAGCAGTACTTC. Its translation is CASNLERPYEQYF.

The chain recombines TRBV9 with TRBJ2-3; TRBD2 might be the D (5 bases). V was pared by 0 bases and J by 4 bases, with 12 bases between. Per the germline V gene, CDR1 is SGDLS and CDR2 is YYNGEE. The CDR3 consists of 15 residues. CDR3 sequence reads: CASSVGASSPDTQYF. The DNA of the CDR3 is TGTGCCAGCAGCGTAGGGGCTAGCTCGCCAGATACGCAGTATTTT.

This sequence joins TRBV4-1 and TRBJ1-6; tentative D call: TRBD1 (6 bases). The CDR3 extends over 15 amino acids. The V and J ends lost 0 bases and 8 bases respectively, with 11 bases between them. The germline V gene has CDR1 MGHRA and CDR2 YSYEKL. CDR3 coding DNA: TGCGCCAGCAGCCAAGAAGCAGGGGCGTATTCACCCCTCCACTTT. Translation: CASSQEAGAYSPLHF.

The CDR3 DNA is TGTGCCAGCAGCTTTACTAGCGTCTCCTACGAGCAGTACTTC. This encodes CASSFTSVSYEQYF. This chain links TRBV5-5 with TRBJ2-7; TRBD2 matches at 7 bases. Trimming removed 2 bases from V and 0 bases from J; junction bases left unmatched: 2. The V gene's germline CDR1 is SGHKS and CDR2 YYEKEE (reference sequence). CDR3 length equals 14 residues.

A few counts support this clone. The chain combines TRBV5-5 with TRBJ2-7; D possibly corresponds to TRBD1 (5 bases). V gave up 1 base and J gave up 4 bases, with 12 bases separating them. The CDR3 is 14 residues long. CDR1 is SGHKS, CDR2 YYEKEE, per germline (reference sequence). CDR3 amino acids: CASSLLTGPYEQYF. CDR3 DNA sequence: TGTGCCAGCAGCTTGTTAACAGGACCGTACGAGCAGTACTTC.

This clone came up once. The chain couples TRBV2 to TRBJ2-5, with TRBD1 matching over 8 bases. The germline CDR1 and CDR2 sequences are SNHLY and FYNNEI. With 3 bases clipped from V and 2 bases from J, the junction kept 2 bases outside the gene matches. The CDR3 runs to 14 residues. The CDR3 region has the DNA TGTGCCAGCAGTGACAGGGGGCCTCAAGAGACCCAGTACTTC. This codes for CASSDRGPQETQYF.

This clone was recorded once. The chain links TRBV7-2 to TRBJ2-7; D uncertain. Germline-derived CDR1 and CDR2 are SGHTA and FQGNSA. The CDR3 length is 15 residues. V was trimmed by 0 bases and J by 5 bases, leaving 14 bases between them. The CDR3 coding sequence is TGTGCCAGCAGCTTAGCCGGCAGGCTTCGAAACGAGCAGTACTTC. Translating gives CASSLAGRLRNEQYF.

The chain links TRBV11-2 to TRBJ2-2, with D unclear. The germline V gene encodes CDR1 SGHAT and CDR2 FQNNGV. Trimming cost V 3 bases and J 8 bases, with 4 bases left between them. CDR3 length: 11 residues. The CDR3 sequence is CASSFIGELFF. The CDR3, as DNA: TGTGCCAGCAGCTTTATAGGGGAGCTGTTTTTT. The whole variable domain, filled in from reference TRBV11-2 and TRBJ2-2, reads EAGVAQSPRYKIIEKRQSVAFWCNPISGHATLYWYQQILGQGPKLLIQFQNNGVVDDSQLPKDRFSAERLKGVDSTLKIQPAKLEDSAVYLCASSFIGELFFGEGSRLTVL.

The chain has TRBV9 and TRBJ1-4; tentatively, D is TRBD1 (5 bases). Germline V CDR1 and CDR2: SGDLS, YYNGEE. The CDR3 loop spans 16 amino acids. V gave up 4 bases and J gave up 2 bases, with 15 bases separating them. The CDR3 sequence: CASSLGTGATNEKLFF. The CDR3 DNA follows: TGTGCCAGCAGCCTAGGAACAGGCGCCACTAATGAAAAACTGTTTTTT.

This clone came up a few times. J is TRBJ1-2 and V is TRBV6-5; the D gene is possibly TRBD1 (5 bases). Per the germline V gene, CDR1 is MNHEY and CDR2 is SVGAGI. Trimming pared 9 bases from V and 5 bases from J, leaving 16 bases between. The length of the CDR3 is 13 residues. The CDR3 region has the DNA TGTGCCAGTACCGAAGGGGTCCTATATGGCTACACCTTC. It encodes CASTEGVLYGYTF.

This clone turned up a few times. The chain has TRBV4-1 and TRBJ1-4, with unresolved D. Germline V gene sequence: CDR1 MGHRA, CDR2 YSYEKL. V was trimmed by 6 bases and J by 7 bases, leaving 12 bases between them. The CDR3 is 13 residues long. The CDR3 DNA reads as TGCGCCAGCAGTAGGACCGAGGGTGAAAAACTGTTTTTT. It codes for CASSRTEGEKLFF.